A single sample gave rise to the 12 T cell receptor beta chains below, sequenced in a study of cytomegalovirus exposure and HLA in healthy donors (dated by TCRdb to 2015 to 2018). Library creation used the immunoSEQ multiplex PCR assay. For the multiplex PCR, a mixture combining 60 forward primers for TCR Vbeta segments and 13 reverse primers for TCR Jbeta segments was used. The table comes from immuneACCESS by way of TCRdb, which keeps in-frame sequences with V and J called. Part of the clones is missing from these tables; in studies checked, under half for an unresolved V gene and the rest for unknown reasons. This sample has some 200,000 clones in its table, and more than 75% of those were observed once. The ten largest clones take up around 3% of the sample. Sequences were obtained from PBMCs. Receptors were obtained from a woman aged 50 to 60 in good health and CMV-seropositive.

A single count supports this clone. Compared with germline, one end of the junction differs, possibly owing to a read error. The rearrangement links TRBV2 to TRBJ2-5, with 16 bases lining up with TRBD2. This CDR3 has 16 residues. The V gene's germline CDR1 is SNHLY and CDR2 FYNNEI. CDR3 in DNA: TGTGCCAGCAGCGAAGGGACTAGCGGGGGGGCAGAGACCCAGTACTTC. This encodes CASSEGTSGGAETQYF.

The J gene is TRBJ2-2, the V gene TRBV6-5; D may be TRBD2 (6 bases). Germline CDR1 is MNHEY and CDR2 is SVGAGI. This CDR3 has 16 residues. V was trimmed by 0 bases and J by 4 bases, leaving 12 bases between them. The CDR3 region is CASSYSGPEGTGELFF. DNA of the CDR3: TGTGCCAGCAGTTACTCTGGCCCGGAGGGCACCGGGGAGCTGTTTTTT.

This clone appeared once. In DNA form, the CDR3 reads TGTGCCAGCAGCTTGAGAGGGATGGCTCAGTCACCCCTCCACTTT. It codes for CASSLRGMAQSPLHF. The rearrangement joins TRBV7-2 to TRBJ1-6; D remains ambiguous. In germline, CDR1 is SGHTA, CDR2 FQGNSA. CDR3 length equals 15 residues. V was shortened by 3 bases and J by 10 bases, with 16 bases between the two germline ends.

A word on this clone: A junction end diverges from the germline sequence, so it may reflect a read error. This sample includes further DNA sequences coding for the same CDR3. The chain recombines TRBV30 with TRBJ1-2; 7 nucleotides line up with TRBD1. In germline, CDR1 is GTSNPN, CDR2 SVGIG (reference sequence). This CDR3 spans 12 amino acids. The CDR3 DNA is TGTGCCTGGTCAGGGGGAAGTGGTGGCTACACTTTC. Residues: CAWSGGSGGYTF.

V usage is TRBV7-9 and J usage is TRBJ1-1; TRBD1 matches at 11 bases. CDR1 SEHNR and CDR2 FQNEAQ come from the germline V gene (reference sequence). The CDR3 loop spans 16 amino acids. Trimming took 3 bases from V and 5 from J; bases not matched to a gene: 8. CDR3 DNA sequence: TGTGCCAGCAGCTTGGCCGGACAGGGGGCCGGGACTGAAGCTTTCTTT. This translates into CASSLAGQGAGTEAFF.

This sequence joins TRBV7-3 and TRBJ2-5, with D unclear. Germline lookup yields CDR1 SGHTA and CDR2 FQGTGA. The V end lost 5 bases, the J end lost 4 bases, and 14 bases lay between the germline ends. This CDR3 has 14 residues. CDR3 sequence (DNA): TGTGCCAGCAGCGTTTTCCCCAAGCGAGAGACCCAGTACTTC. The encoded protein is CASSVFPKRETQYF.

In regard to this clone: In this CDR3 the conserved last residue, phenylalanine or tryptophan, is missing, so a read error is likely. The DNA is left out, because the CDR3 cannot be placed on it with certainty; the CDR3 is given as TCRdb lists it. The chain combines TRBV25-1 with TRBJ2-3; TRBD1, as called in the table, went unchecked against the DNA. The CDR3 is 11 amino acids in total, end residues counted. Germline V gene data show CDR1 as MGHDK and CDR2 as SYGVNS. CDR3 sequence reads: CASSEWTCSGR.

In DNA, the CDR3 is TGCGCCAGCAGTCCGAGCACAGATACGCAGTATTTT. The encoded protein is CASSPSTDTQYF. The rearrangement uses TRBV10-1 and TRBJ2-3; D gene uncertain. Germline CDR1 WNHNN, CDR2 SYGVQD (reference sequence). The CDR3 is 12 amino acids. V lost 5 bases, J lost 0 bases, and 3 bases lay in between.

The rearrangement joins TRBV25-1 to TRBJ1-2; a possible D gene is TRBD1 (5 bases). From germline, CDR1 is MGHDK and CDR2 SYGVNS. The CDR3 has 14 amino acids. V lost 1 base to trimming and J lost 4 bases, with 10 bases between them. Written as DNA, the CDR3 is TGTGCCAGCAGTGAATTGGGGCAACGCTATGGCTACACCTTC. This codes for CASSELGQRYGYTF.

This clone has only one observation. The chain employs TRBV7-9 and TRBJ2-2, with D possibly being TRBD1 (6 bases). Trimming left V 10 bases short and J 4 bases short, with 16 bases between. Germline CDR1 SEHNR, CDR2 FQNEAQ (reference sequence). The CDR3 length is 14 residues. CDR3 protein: CANSYREITGELFF. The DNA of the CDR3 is TGTGCCAACTCCTACAGGGAGATCACCGGGGAGCTGTTTTTT.

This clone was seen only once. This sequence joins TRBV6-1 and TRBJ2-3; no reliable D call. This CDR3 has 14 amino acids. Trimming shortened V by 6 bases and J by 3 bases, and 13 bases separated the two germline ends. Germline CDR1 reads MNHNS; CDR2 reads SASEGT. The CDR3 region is CASRNFSRTDTQYF. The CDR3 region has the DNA TGTGCCAGCAGGAATTTTTCTCGGACAGATACGCAGTATTTT.

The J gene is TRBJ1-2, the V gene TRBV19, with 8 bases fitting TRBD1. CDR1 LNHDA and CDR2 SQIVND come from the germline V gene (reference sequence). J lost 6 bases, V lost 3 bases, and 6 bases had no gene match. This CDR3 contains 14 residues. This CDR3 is CASSIRQGADGYTF. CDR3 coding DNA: TGTGCCAGTAGTATTCGCCAGGGGGCGGATGGCTACACCTTC.